Shown below are 3 T cell receptor beta chains from a single sample sequenced in a study of blood T cell repertoires in COVID-19. Assay used: immunoSEQ multiplex PCR; TCRdb lists only in-frame clones, some missing. The sample holds under 250,000 clones, roughly 83% seen once. Sequenced input: peripheral blood. Receptor source: an elderly man with acute or convalescent COVID-19.

V usage is TRBV4-1 and J usage is TRBJ1-1; D not certain. Trimming removed 0 bases from V and 0 bases from J, with 5 bases in between. Germline V lookup: CDR1 MGHRA, CDR2 YSYEKL. This CDR3 is built from 14 residues. The CDR3 loop is CASSQEIVNTEAFF. CDR3 nucleotide sequence: TGCGCCAGCAGCCAAGAGATAGTGAACACTGAAGCTTTCTTT.

In its sample, this clone was seen once. The CDR3 coding sequence is TGTGCCAGCAGTGGGGTGTACAGGAACACTGAAGCTTTCTTT. It translates to CASSGVYRNTEAFF. J is TRBJ1-1 and V is TRBV2, with D unresolved. Trimming pared 4 bases from V and 1 base from J, leaving 10 bases between. Germline V gene sequence: CDR1 SNHLY, CDR2 FYNNEI. This CDR3 has 14 residues.

The chain uses TRBV6-6 and TRBJ2-5; 10 bases line up with TRBD1. Germline trimming cut 6 bases from V and 2 bases from J; bases unmatched to any gene: 6. From germline, CDR1 is MNHNY and CDR2 SVGAGI (reference sequence). This CDR3 region has 15 residues. CDR3 protein: CASSSWDRGQETQYF. The DNA of the CDR3 is TGTGCCAGCAGCAGCTGGGACAGGGGACAAGAGACCCAGTACTTC.